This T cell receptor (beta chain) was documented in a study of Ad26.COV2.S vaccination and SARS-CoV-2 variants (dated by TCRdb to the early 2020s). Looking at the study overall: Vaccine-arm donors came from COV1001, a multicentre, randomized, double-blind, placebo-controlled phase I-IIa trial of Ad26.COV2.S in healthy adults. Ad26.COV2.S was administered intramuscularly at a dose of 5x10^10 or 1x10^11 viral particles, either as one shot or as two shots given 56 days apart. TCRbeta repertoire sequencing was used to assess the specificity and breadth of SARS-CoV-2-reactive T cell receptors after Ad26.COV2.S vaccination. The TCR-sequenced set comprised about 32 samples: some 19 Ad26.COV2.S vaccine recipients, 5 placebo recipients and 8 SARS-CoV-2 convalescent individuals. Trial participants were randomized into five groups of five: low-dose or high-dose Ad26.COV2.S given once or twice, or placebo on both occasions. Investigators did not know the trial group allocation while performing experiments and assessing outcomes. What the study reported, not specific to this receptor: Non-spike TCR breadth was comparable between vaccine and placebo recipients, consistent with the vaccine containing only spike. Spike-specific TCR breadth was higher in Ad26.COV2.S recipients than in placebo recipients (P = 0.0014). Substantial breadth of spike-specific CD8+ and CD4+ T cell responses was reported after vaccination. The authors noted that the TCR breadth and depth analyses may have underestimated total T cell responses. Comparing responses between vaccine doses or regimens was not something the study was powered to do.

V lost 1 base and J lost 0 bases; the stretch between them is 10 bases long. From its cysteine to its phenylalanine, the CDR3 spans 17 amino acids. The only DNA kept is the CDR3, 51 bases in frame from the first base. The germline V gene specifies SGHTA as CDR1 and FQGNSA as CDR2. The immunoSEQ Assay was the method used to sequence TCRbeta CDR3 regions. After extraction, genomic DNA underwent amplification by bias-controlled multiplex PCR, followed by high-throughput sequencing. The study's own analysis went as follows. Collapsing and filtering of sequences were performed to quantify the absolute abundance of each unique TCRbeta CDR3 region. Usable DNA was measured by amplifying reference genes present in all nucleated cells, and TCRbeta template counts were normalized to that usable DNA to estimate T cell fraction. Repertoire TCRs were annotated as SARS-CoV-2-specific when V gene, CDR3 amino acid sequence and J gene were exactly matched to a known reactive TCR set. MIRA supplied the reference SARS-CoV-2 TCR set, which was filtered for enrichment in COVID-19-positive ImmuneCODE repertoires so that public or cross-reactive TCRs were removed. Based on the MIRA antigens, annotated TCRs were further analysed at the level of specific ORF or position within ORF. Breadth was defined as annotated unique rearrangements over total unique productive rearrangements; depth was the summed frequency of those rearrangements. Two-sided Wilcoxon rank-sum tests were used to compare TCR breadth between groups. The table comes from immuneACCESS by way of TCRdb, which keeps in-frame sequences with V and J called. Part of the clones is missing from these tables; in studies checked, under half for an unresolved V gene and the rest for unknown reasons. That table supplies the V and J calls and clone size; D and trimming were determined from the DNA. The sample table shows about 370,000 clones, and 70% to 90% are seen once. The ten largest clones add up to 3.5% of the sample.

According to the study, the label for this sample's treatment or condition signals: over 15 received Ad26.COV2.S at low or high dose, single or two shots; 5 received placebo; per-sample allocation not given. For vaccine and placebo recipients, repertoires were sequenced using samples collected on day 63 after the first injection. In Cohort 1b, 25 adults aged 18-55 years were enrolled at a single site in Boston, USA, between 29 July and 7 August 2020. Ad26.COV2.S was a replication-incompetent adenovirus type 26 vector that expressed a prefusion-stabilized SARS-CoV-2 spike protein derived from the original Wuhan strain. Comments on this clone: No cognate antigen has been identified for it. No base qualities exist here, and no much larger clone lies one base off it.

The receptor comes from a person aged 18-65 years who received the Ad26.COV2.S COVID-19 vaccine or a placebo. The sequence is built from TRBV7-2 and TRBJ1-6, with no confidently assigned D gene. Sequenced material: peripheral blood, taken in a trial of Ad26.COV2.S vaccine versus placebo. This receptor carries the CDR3 CASSLGRRSSYNSPLHF. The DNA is TGTGCCAGCAGCTTAGGGCGGAGGAGCTCCTATAATTCACCCCTCCACTTT.